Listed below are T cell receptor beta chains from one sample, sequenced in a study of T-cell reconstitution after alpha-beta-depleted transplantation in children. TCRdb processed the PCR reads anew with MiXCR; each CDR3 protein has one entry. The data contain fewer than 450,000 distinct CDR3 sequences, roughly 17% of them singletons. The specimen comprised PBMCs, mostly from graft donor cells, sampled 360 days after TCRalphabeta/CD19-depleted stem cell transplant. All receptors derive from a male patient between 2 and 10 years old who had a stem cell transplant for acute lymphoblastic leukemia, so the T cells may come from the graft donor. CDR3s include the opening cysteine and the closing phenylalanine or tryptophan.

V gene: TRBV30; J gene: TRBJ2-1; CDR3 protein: CAWRSSGSSYNEQFF
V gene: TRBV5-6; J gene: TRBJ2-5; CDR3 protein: CASSWGAGAETQYF
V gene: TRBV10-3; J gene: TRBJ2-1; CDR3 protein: CAIKGPTYNEQFF
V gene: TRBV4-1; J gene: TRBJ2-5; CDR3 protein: CASSQDPPPGVEETQYF
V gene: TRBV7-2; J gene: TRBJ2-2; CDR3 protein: CASSSTGPNTGELFF
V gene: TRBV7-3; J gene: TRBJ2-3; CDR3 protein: CASSLTGGPSDTQYF
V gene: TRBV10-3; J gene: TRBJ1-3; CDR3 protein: CASQPQATSGNTIYF
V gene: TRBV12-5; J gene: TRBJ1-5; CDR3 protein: CASAQFNSNQPQHF
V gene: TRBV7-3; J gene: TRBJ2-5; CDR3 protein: CASSLAGVGLETQYF
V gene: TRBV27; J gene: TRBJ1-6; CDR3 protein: CASKPFIRSGRYNSPLHF
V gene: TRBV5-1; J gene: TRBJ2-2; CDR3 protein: CASSLYTGELFF
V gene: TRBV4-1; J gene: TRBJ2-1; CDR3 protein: CASSQVSPRTSGRNEQFF
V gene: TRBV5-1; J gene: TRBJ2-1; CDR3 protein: CASSLILGPSEQFF
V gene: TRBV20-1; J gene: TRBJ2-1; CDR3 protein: CSAQTLAGRNEQFF
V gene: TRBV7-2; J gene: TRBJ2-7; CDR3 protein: CASSLGIVRVDYEQYF
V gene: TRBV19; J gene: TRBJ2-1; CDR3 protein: CASRNPVGGSYNEQFF
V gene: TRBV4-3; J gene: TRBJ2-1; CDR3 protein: CASSRSSGNNEQFF
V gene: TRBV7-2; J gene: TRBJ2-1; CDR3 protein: CASAGIWEFFSYNEQFF
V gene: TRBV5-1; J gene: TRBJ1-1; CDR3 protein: CASSLVLGADTEAFF
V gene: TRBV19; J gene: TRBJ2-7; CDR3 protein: CASSNRGSLAYEQYF
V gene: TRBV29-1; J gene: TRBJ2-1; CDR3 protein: CSVEGSSYNEQFF
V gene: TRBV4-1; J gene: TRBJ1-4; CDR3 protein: CASSHQQGFGEKLFF